These 25 T cell receptor beta chains share one sample of origin, sequenced in a study of cytotoxic CD8 clonotypes in ibrutinib-treated CLL. Using immunoSEQ multiplex PCR, the repertoire was profiled, and TCRdb retains in-frame clones only, with some absent. The sample holds around 140,000 clones, approximately 83% seen once. The sequencing used PBMCs, collected after 24 months of ibrutinib treatment. All receptors come from a human donor with chronic lymphocytic leukemia.

Only a few counts were recorded for this clone. Written as DNA, the CDR3 is TGTGCCAGCAGCCAGGTAACCGGGGCTGGAAACACCATATATTTT. Translating gives CASSQVTGAGNTIYF. The chain uses TRBV4-2 and TRBJ1-3, with D unclear. V lost 3 bases to trimming and J lost 2 bases, with 11 bases between them. From germline, CDR1 is LGHNA and CDR2 YNFKEQ. CDR3 length: 15 amino acids.

The chain couples TRBV4-3 to TRBJ1-5; tentative D call: TRBD1 (5 bases). V was cut by 1 base and J by 6 bases, with 7 bases left in between. The CDR3 runs to 13 residues. Germline-derived CDR1 and CDR2 are LGHNA and YSLEER. The CDR3: CASSQGQSQPQHF. The CDR3 nucleotides read TGCGCCAGCAGCCAAGGACAGAGTCAGCCCCAGCATTTT.

This chain uses TRBV2 with TRBJ1-1; TRBD1 matches 8 bases. Germline CDR1 and CDR2: SNHLY and FYNNEI. The CDR3 has 16 residues. The junction had 13 bases not matched to a gene; V was cut back by 7 bases and J by 3 bases. The DNA of the CDR3 is TGTGCCAGCACCCGACAGGGGATGGTTGCGGACACTGAAGCTTTCTTT. This gives the protein CASTRQGMVADTEAFF.

This chain uses TRBV7-9 with TRBJ1-5; possible D gene TRBD1, 5 bases. The germline gives CDR1 SEHNR, CDR2 FQNEAQ (reference sequence). This CDR3 contains 14 residues. V was trimmed by 4 bases and J by 0 bases, leaving 7 bases between them. The DNA of the CDR3 is TGTGCCAGCAGCTCTGGGGCTAGCAATCAGCCCCAGCATTTT. Translation: CASSSGASNQPQHF.

V usage is TRBV29-1 and J usage is TRBJ2-1; 13 bases fit TRBD2. The CDR3 has 19 residues. V was clipped by 0 bases and J by 1 base; unmatched bases: 9. The V gene's germline CDR1 is SQVTM and CDR2 ANQGSEA. The CDR3 spells CSVEEPLAGGLASYNEQFF. CDR3 sequence (DNA): TGCAGCGTTGAAGAGCCACTAGCGGGGGGGCTAGCTTCCTACAATGAGCAGTTCTTC.

This chain links TRBV28 with TRBJ1-2, with D hard to call. Germline V lookup: CDR1 MDHEN, CDR2 SYDVKM. Trimming pared 4 bases from V and 4 bases from J, leaving 7 bases between. The CDR3 has 12 residues. The CDR3 sequence is CASSSFLYGYTF. The CDR3 nucleotides read TGTGCCAGCAGTTCTTTCCTCTATGGCTACACCTTC.

There are a few counts of this clone. The CDR3 nucleotides read TGTGCTAGTGGTTTCCAAACAGGGTATGGCTACACCTTC. It specifies CASGFQTGYGYTF. The chain carries TRBV12-5 and TRBJ1-2; D possibly corresponds to TRBD1 (6 bases). Germline V CDR1 and CDR2: LGHNT, FRNRAP. Trimming removed 3 bases from V and 5 bases from J, with 10 bases in between. The CDR3 length is 13 residues. Full variable domain (missing parts from reference TRBV12-5 and TRBJ1-2): DARVTQTPRHKVTEMGQEVTMRCQPILGHNTVFWYRQTMMQGLELLAYFRNRAPLDDSGMPKDRFSAEMPDATLATLKIQPSEPRDSAVYFCASGFQTGYGYTFGSGTRLTVV.

The sample holds one count of this clone. V and J are TRBV5-1 and TRBJ1-1; possibly TRBD1 for D (5 bases). CDR1 SGHRS and CDR2 YFSETQ come from the germline V gene. V was shortened by 3 bases and J by 1 base, with 13 bases between the two germline ends. The CDR3 runs 15 residues. The DNA for the CDR3 is TGCGCCAGCAGCTCGCTGGGGACGGCGAACACTGAAGCTTTCTTT. It is translated as CASSSLGTANTEAFF.

Turning to this clone: Other DNA sequences within the sample encode an identical CDR3. This chain uses TRBV9 with TRBJ1-5; D unclear. The CDR3 contains 15 residues. Germline CDR1 reads SGDLS; CDR2 reads YYNGEE. V dropped 2 bases and J dropped 0 bases, with 9 bases sitting between them. The CDR3 region is CASSVGGTSNQPQHF. The CDR3 coding sequence is TGTGCCAGCAGCGTCGGTGGAACTAGCAATCAGCCCCAGCATTTT.

The J gene is TRBJ1-2, the V gene TRBV7-8; maybe TRBD1 (6 bases). V dropped 0 bases and J dropped 7 bases, with 12 bases sitting between them. Germline CDR1 is SGHVS and CDR2 is FQNEAQ. This CDR3 has 14 amino acids. This CDR3 reads CASSLAGAVAGYTF. CDR3 nucleotides: TGTGCCAGCAGCTTAGCGGGGGCGGTGGCTGGCTACACCTTC. The complete variable domain, with remaining parts taken from reference TRBV7-8 and TRBJ1-2, reads GAGVSQSPRYKVAKRGQDVALRCDPISGHVSLFWYQQALGQGPEFLTYFQNEAQLDKSGLPSDRFFAERPEGSVSTLKIQRTQQEDSAVYLCASSLAGAVAGYTFGSGTRLTVV.

The gene calls are TRBV19 and TRBJ2-3; TRBD1 matches at 10 bases. The CDR3 is 15 amino acids. The germline V gene has CDR1 LNHDA and CDR2 SQIVND (reference sequence). V dropped 2 bases and J dropped 6; count of bases not matched to a gene: 5. The CDR3 DNA is TGTGCCAGTAGTATAAGGACAGGGGGTTTCGATACGCAGTATTTT. Protein product: CASSIRTGGFDTQYF.

The CDR3 sequence is CASSLNPGEQYF. CDR3 in DNA: TGTGCCAGCAGTTTAAACCCCGGCGAGCAGTACTTC. This rearrangement joins TRBV28 to TRBJ2-7; D gene unclear. In germline, CDR1 is MDHEN, CDR2 SYDVKM. There are 12 residues in the CDR3. The V end lost 2 bases, the J end lost 6 bases, and 8 bases lay between the germline ends.

The chain is built from TRBV5-4 and TRBJ2-3; the match to TRBD1 covers 7 bases. V was clipped by 0 bases and J by 0 bases; unmatched bases: 10. Germline loops: CDR1 SGHNT, CDR2 YYREEE (reference sequence). The CDR3 runs to 18 residues. CDR3 sequence (DNA): TGTGCCAGCAGCTTGGTGGGAACAGGGGTTATGAGCACAGATACGCAGTATTTT. Amino acid sequence: CASSLVGTGVMSTDTQYF.

Only one count was recorded for this clone. The CDR3 DNA sequence: TGCGCCAGCAGCCCCCAAGCCCTGGACGGAAGGGAGCTGTTTTTT. The encoded protein is CASSPQALDGRELFF. The chain is built from TRBV4-3 and TRBJ2-2; D is undetermined. The V gene's germline CDR1 is LGHNA and CDR2 YSLEER. V shed 4 bases and J shed 9 bases, with 18 bases lying between them. CDR3 size: 15 residues.

The chain employs TRBV5-1 and TRBJ2-7, with D perhaps TRBD1 or TRBD2 (5 bases each). The CDR3 consists of 15 residues. CDR1 is SGHRS and CDR2 is YFSETQ in the germline V gene. Deletions cut 4 bases from V and 2 bases from J, with 16 bases between. The CDR3 is CASSPGAGRAYEQYF. In nucleotides, the CDR3 is TGCGCCAGCAGCCCCGGGGCAGGCCGGGCCTACGAGCAGTACTTC.

This rearrangement joins TRBV7-9 to TRBJ2-7; D not resolved. Trimming took 7 bases from V and 0 from J, leaving 16 bases between them. The CDR3 runs 15 residues. Germline V lookup: CDR1 SEHNR, CDR2 FQNEAQ (reference sequence). In DNA form, the CDR3 reads TGTGCCAGCACAACATTGGGGTTGAGCTCCTACGAGCAGTACTTC. Amino acid sequence: CASTTLGLSSYEQYF.

The chain uses TRBV11-3 and TRBJ2-1; TRBD1 matches 7 bases. The CDR3 length is 15 residues. Trimming cost V 5 bases and J 0 bases; bases outside gene matches: 4. CDR1 is SGHNT and CDR2 is YENEEA in the germline V gene. The CDR3 coding sequence is TGTGCCAGCAGCACCCGGACAGGCTCCTACAATGAGCAGTTCTTC. Protein: CASSTRTGSYNEQFF.

The chain uses TRBV7-2 and TRBJ1-2; D is perhaps TRBD1 (6 bases). This CDR3 has 14 amino acids. CDR1 and CDR2 from the germline V gene are SGHTA and FQGNSA. V dropped 1 base and J dropped 10 bases, with 16 bases sitting between them. The CDR3 nucleotides are TGTGCCAGCAGCTTAGAGGGGGGGCGTGGGACCTACACCTTC. Translated, it gives CASSLEGGRGTYTF.

This rearrangement joins TRBV19 to TRBJ2-1; no clear D. V lost 2 bases, J lost 12 bases, and 17 bases lay in between. This CDR3 region has 14 residues. The V gene's germline CDR1 is LNHDA and CDR2 SQIVND (reference sequence). The CDR3 loop is CASSIPLGPDRQFF. CDR3 in DNA: TGTGCCAGTAGTATACCTCTCGGCCCCGATAGGCAGTTCTTC.

The V and J genes are TRBV7-2 and TRBJ2-2; 7 bases map to TRBD1. Germline loops: CDR1 SGHTA, CDR2 FQGNSA. The CDR3 consists of 16 residues. Losses at the gene ends were 2 bases for V and 2 bases for J; bases not matched to a gene: 5. The CDR3 is CASSLNRGANTGELFF. Here the CDR3 DNA reads TGTGCCAGCAGCTTAAACAGGGGAGCAAACACCGGGGAGCTGTTTTTT.

The rearrangement joins TRBV14 to TRBJ1-2; D unresolved. CDR1 is SGHDN and CDR2 is FVKESK in the germline V gene. The CDR3 is made up of 15 amino acids. V was shortened by 1 base and J by 8 bases, with 17 bases between the two germline ends. The CDR3, as DNA: TGTGCCAGCAGCCAAGGGACCAGGTCCTTATGGGGCTACACCTTC. Translated, it gives CASSQGTRSLWGYTF.

This clone was counted a few times. The chain links TRBV4-2 to TRBJ2-7, with 16 bases identical to TRBD2. Germline trimming cut 4 bases from V and 7 bases from J; bases unmatched to any gene: 13. Germline loops: CDR1 LGHNA, CDR2 YNFKEQ. This CDR3 is 18 amino acids long. CDR3 residues: CASSPGLAGGPSRGEQYF. The CDR3 bases are TGTGCCAGCAGCCCGGGACTAGCGGGAGGGCCCTCAAGGGGAGAGCAGTACTTC.

V is TRBV2 and J is TRBJ1-2; TRBD1 matches 9 bases. Germline V gives CDR1 SNHLY, CDR2 FYNNEI. This CDR3 comprises 14 residues. The V segment lost 4 bases and the J segment 3 bases; nucleotides outside the gene matches: 3. The chain's CDR3 is CASSGRQGDYGYTF. CDR3 DNA sequence: TGTGCCAGCAGTGGTAGACAGGGGGACTATGGCTACACCTTC.

This chain joins TRBV27 and TRBJ1-2; TRBD1 matches 7 bases. The CDR3 sequence is 18 residues long. CDR1 is MNHEY and CDR2 is SMNVEV in the germline V gene (reference sequence). V shed 1 base and J 8 bases; nucleotides not matched to a gene: 19. The CDR3 nucleotides are TGTGCCAGCAGTTTATTATCCTCCCTGGCAGGGGGGCAGGGAGGCTACACCTTC. Translating it yields CASSLLSSLAGGQGGYTF.

This chain uses TRBV18 with TRBJ1-1, with TRBD1 as a possible D gene (5 bases). From germline, CDR1 is KGHSH and CDR2 LQKENI. CDR3 length: 15 residues. Trimming took off 6 bases at V and 0 bases at J, with 14 bases between the two ends. The CDR3 region is CASSPGGEVNTEAFF. DNA for the CDR3: TGTGCCAGCTCCCCGGGGGGAGAGGTGAACACTGAAGCTTTCTTT.